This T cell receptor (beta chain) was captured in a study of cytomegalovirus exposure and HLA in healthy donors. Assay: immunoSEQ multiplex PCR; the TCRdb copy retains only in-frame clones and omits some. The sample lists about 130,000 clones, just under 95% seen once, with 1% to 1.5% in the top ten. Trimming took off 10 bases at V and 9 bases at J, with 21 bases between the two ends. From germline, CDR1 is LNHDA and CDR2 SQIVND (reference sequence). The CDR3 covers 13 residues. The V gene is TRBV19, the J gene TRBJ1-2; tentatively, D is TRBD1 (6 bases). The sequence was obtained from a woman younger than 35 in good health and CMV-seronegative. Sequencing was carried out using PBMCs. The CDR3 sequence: CATEDRRFKSYTF. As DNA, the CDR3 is TGTGCCACTGAAGACAGGAGGTTTAAGAGCTACACCTTC.